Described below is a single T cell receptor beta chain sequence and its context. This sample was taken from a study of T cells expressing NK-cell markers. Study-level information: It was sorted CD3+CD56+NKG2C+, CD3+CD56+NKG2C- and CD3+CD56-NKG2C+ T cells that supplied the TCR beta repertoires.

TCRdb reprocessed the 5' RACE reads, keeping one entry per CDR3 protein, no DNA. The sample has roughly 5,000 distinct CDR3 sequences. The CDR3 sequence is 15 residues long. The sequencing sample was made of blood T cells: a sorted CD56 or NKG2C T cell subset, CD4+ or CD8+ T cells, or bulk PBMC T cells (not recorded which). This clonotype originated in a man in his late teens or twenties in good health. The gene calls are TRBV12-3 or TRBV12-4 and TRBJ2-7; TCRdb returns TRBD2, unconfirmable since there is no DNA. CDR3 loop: CASSLVGAGAYEQYF.